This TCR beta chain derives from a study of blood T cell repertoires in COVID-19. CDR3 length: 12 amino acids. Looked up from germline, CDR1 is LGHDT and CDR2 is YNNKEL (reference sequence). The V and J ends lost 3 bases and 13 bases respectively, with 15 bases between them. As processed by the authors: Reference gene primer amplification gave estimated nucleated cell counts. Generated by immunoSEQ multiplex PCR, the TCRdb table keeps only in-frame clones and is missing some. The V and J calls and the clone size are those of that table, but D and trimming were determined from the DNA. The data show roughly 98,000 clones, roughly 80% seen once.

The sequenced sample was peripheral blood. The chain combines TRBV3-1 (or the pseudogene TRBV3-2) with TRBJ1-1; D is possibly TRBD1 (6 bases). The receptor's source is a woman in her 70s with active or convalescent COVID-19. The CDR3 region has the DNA TGTGCCAGCAGCCAGGGGGCCAGGGAGGGTTTCTTT. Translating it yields CASSQGAREGFF.